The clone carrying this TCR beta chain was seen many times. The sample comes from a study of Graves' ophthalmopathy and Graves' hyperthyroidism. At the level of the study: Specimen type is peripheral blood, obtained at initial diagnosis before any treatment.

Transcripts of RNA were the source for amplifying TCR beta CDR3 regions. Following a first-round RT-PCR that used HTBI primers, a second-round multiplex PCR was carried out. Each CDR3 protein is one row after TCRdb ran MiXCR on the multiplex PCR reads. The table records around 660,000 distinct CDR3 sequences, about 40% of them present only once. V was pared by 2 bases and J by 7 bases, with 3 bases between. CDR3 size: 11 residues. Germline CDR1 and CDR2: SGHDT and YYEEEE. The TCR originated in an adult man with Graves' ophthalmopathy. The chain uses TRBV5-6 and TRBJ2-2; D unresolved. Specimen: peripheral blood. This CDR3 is CASSFNGELFF. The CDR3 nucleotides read TGTGCCAGCAGCTTTAACGGGGAGCTGTTTTTT. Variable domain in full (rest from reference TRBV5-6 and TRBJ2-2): DAGVTQSPTHLIKTRGQQVTLRCSPKSGHDTVSWYQQALGQGPQFIFQYYEEEERQRGNFPDRFSGHQFPNYSSELNVNALLLGDSALYLCASSFNGELFFGEGSRLTVL.